This T cell receptor (beta chain) was identified in a study of Graves' ophthalmopathy and Graves' hyperthyroidism. Overall study results and limits: Forecasting of ophthalmopathy progression by the model achieved nearly 71% sensitivity and roughly 72% specificity.

Details on this clonotype: The antigen is not known. A single base separates this from a much larger clone, so it may be a read error.

This CDR3 region has 12 residues. In germline, CDR1 is LNHNV, CDR2 YYDKDF (reference sequence). Trimming stripped 2 bases from V and 4 bases from J, with 6 bases between. CDR3 regions of TCR beta were amplified from RNA transcripts. HTBI-primed first-round RT-PCR preceded second-round multiplex PCR. TCRdb processed the multiplex PCR reads anew with MiXCR; each CDR3 protein has one entry. In the table there are roughly 500,000 distinct CDR3 sequences, approximately 15% of which are singletons. The V and J genes are TRBV15 and TRBJ2-7, with no clear D. What was sequenced was blood. The receptor was derived from a woman in her thirties with Graves' ophthalmopathy. CDR3 DNA: TGTGCCACCAGCAGACTGGTGTACGAGCAGTACTTC. Translation: CATSRLVYEQYF.